The 11 T cell receptor beta chains in this list originate from one sample, sequenced in a study of shared clonotypes between healthy human individuals (dated by TCRdb to 2020 to 2022). The protocol used for the library was the immunoSEQ multiplex PCR assay. TCRdb carries this immuneACCESS record with in-frame sequences only. Its versions omit some clonotypes, under half of them owing to an unresolved V gene in the studies checked, with the rest unexplained. The sample records 2.5 million or so clones, about 92% of which are singletons. The ten top clones hold over 0.12% of the sample. The specimen sequenced was naive CD4+ T cells sorted from blood. The cell subset or site label here, explained by the study, means: CD45RA+ positively selected. The receptors were gathered from a man aged 18 to 30 in good health.

Of note for this clone: The identical CDR3 is also encoded by other nucleotide sequences in the sample. The chain couples TRBV6-5 to TRBJ1-1; D is undetermined. Germline V CDR1 and CDR2: MNHEY, SVGAGI. The CDR3 has 12 amino acids. Trimming took off 3 bases at V and 5 bases at J, with 7 bases between the two ends. The CDR3 DNA reads as TGTGCCAGCAGTTATGGAGGGACTGAAGCTTTCTTT. As protein: CASSYGGTEAFF.

Comments on this clone: Other DNA sequences of this sample code for an identical CDR3. The V and J genes are TRBV10-3 and TRBJ1-2, with no clear D. Looked up from germline, CDR1 is ENHRY and CDR2 is SYGVKD. Trimming removed 8 bases at V and 3 bases at J, with 13 bases between. The CDR3 contains 13 residues. This CDR3 is CAISEGQDYGYTF. DNA for the CDR3: TGTGCCATCTCCGAGGGTCAGGACTATGGCTACACCTTC.

V usage is TRBV19 and J usage is TRBJ2-2; 8 bases match TRBD1. Losses at the gene ends were 6 bases for V and 4 bases for J; bases not matched to a gene: 10. CDR1 and CDR2 (germline): LNHDA, SQIVND (reference sequence). The length of the CDR3 is 16 residues. The CDR3 is CASSRFQGAGTGELFF. The CDR3 DNA sequence: TGTGCCAGTAGCCGATTTCAGGGGGCGGGCACCGGGGAGCTGTTTTTT.

V is TRBV9 and J is TRBJ2-2; D ambiguous. Per germline, CDR1 SGDLS and CDR2 YYNGEE. Trimming shortened V by 0 bases and J by 5 bases, and 14 bases separated the two germline ends. The length of the CDR3 is 16 residues. CDR3 residues: CASSVAATGATGELFF. The CDR3 nucleotides read TGTGCCAGCAGCGTAGCAGCGACGGGTGCAACCGGGGAGCTGTTTTTT.

This clone occurred a few times. The chain uses TRBV27 and TRBJ1-1; D remains ambiguous. V lost 5 bases, J lost 0 bases, and 13 bases lay in between. Germline CDR1 and CDR2: MNHEY and SMNVEV (reference sequence). The CDR3 length is 15 residues. The chain's CDR3 is CASSHSQTLNTEAFF. The CDR3 coding sequence is TGTGCCAGCAGTCACTCCCAGACGTTGAACACTGAAGCTTTCTTT.

The chain has TRBV28 and TRBJ2-2; D is tentatively TRBD1 or TRBD2 (5 bases each). The ends were cut back, 4 bases at V and 9 bases at J, with 18 bases in the middle. The CDR3 totals 15 residues. CDR1 MDHEN and CDR2 SYDVKM come from the germline V gene. The CDR3 protein is CASSSPGTAGRELFF. The CDR3, as DNA: TGTGCCAGCAGTTCCCCCGGGACGGCGGGCCGGGAGCTGTTTTTT. The variable domain in full, completed from reference TRBV28 and TRBJ2-2, reads DVKVTQSSRYLVKRTGEKVFLECVQDMDHENMFWYRQDPGLGLRLIYFSYDVKMKEKGDIPEGYSVSREKKERFSLILESASTNQTSMYLCASSSPGTAGRELFFGEGSRLTVL.

The chain carries TRBV6-1 and TRBJ2-1; D is possibly TRBD1 (6 bases). The germline CDR1 and CDR2 sequences are MNHNS and SASEGT. The CDR3 is made up of 14 amino acids. With 1 base removed from V and 7 bases from J, the gap between germline ends came to 11 bases. The CDR3 loop reads CASSEETGINEQFF. CDR3 DNA: TGTGCCAGCAGTGAAGAGACAGGAATAAATGAGCAGTTCTTC.

V usage is TRBV5-4 and J usage is TRBJ2-5; the D gene is possibly TRBD2 (5 bases). Germline CDR1 and CDR2: SGHNT and YYREEE (reference sequence). V was clipped by 4 bases and J by 5 bases, with 9 bases between them. The CDR3 has 12 amino acids. As DNA, the CDR3 is TGTGCCAGCAGCCGCGGGTGGGAGACCCAGTACTTC. Protein sequence: CASSRGWETQYF. The whole variable domain, filled in from reference TRBV5-4 and TRBJ2-5, reads ETGVTQSPTHLIKTRGQQVTLRCSSQSGHNTVSWYQQALGQGPQFIFQYYREEENGRGNFPPRFSGLQFPNYSSELNVNALELDDSALYLCASSRGWETQYFGPGTRLLVL.

J is TRBJ1-1 and V is TRBV18, with D possibly being TRBD1 (5 bases). Deletions cut 2 bases from V and 0 bases from J, with 10 bases between. The CDR3 totals 15 residues. The germline V gene has CDR1 KGHSH and CDR2 LQKENI. This CDR3 reads CASSPGVGVNTEAFF. The CDR3 nucleotides are TGTGCCAGCTCACCAGGGGTAGGGGTGAACACTGAAGCTTTCTTT.

This chain joins TRBV5-6 and TRBJ2-7; 7 bases agree with TRBD2. In germline, CDR1 is SGHDT, CDR2 YYEEEE. This CDR3 is 13 amino acids long. With 4 bases clipped from V and 3 bases from J, the junction kept 4 bases outside the gene matches. The DNA for the CDR3 is TGTGCCAGCAGCCAAGGACTAGGCTACGAGCAGTACTTC. This gives the protein CASSQGLGYEQYF.

The count of this clone is one. The chain has TRBV2 and TRBJ2-5, with TRBD2 matching over 11 bases. Losses at the gene ends were 6 bases for V and 7 bases for J; bases not matched to a gene: 7. The CDR3 sequence is 14 residues long. Per germline, CDR1 SNHLY and CDR2 FYNNEI. The CDR3 sequence: CASSVAGGLRTQYF. CDR3 DNA sequence: TGTGCCAGCAGCGTAGCGGGAGGGCTGAGGACCCAGTACTTC.